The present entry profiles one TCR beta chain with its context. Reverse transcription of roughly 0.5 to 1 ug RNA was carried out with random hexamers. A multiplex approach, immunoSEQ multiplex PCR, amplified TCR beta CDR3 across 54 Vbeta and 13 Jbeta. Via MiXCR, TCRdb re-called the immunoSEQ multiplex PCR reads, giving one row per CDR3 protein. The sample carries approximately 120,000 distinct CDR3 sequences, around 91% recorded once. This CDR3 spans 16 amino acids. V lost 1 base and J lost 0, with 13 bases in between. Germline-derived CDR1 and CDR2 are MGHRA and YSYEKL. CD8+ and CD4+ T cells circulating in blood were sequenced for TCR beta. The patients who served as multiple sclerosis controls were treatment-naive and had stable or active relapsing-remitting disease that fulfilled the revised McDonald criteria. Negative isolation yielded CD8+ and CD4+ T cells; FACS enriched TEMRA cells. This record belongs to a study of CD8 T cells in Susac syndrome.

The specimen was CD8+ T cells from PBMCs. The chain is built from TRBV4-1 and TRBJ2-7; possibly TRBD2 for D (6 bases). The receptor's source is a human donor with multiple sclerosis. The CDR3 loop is CASSQGPSANSYEQYF. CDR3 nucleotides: TGCGCCAGCAGCCAAGGCCCTAGCGCGAACTCCTACGAGCAGTACTTC.